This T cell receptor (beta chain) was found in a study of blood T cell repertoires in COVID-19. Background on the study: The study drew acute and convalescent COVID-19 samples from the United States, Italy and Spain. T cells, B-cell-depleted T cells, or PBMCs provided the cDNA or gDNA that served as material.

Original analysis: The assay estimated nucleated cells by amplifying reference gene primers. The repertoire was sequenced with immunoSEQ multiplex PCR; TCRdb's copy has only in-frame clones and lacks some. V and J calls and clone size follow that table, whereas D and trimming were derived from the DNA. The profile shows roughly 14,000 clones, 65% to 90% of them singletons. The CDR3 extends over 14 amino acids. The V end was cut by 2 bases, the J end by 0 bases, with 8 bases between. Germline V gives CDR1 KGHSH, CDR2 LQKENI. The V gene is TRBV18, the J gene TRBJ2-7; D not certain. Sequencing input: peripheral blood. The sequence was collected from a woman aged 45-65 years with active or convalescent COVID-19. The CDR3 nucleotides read TGTGCCAGCTCACCAAACTTCCCCTCCTACGAGCAGTACTTC. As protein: CASSPNFPSYEQYF.